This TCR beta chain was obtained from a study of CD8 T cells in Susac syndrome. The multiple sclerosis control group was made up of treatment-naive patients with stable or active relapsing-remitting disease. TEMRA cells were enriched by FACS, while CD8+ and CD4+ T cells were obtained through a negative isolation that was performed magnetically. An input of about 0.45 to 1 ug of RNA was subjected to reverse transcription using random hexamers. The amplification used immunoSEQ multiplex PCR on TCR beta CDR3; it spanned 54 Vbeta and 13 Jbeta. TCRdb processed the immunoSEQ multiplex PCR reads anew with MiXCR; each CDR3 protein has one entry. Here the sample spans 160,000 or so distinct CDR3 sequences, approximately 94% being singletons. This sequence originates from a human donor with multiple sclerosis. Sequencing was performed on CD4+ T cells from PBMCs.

The CDR3 is CASSVGGLPDGEQFF. CDR3 bases: TGTGCCAGCAGCGTAGGAGGTTTACCCGATGGTGAGCAGTTCTTC. V gene TRBV9 combines with J gene TRBJ2-1; D not resolved. The CDR3 covers 15 residues. Trimming stripped 0 bases from V and 9 bases from J, with 16 bases between. Germline CDR1 reads SGDLS; CDR2 reads YYNGEE.